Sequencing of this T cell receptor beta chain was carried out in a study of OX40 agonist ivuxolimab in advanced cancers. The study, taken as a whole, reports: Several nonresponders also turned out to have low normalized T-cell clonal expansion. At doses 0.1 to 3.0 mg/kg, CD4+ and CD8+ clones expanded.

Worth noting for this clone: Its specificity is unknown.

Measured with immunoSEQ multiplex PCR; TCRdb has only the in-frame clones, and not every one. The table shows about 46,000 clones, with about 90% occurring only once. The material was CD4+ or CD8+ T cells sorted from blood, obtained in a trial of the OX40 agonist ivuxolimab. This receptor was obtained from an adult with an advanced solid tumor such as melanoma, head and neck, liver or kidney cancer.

CDR3 residues: CASSLFLGTTDTQYF. Here the CDR3 DNA reads TGTGCCAGCAGCTTATTCCTAGGGACCACAGATACGCAGTATTTT. V gene TRBV7-6 combines with J gene TRBJ2-3; D might be TRBD1 or TRBD2, each matching 5 bases. The germline V and J ends were trimmed by 2 bases and 2 bases, with 11 bases remaining between them. CDR1 SGHVS and CDR2 FNYEAQ come from the germline V gene. This CDR3 spans 15 amino acids.